These 3 T cell receptor beta chains share one sample of origin, sequenced in a study of tissue T cells after allogeneic stem cell transplantation. Here immunoSEQ multiplex PCR was the method, and the copy in TCRdb shows in-frame clones only, minus some. The sample includes 5,500 to 8,500 clones, approximately 35% of them seen just once. Sample time point: mouse harvest day 14 after allogeneic transplant. Each mouse received 10^7 T-cell-depleted marrow cells plus 10^6 splenic CD5+ T cells by tail vein. Material for sequencing was skin. Source of these receptors: a female BALB/c mouse given C57BL/6 T cells with graft-versus-host disease after an allogeneic hematopoietic cell transplant.

As for this clone: Each gene name is a mouse one. Read sequence stops 1 residue before the CDR3 end, and the germline J gene provides the missing end. The genes are TRBV13-2 and TRBJ1-1, with D maybe TRBD1 (5 bases). The CDR3 is made up of 12 amino acids. V was cut by 6 bases and J by 4 bases, with 10 bases left in between. Germline V gene sequence: CDR1 NNHNN, CDR2 SYGAGS (reference sequence). The CDR3 reads CASERGGTEVFF. Partial CDR3 DNA: TGTGCCAGCGAGAGGGGAGGCACAGAAGTCTTC.

Of note for this clone: Gene and germline names: mouse. The read ends 1 residue shy of where the CDR3 ends; the end is completed using the germline J gene. This sequence joins TRBV26 and TRBJ1-4, with D perhaps matching TRBD1 (5 bases). Germline CDR1 and CDR2: KGHPV and FQNQEV (reference sequence). Trimming took 1 base from V and 3 from J, leaving 6 bases between them. The CDR3 runs 14 residues. CDR3 in amino acids: CASSLLGPNERLFF. The covered CDR3 bases are TGTGCCAGCAGTCTGTTGGGACCCAACGAAAGATTATTT.

As to this clone: Gene labels here are mouse ones. Read sequence stops 1 residue before the CDR3 end, and the germline J gene provides the missing end. This sequence joins TRBV3 and TRBJ2-5, with 9 nucleotides matching TRBD1. Germline assignment: CDR1 SNHLY and CDR2 FYNGKV (reference sequence). This CDR3 has 13 amino acids. V shed 5 bases and J 5 bases; nucleotides not matched to a gene: 2. The CDR3 bases that were read are TGTGCCAGCAGCCAGGGACAGGGAGACACCCAGTAC. This gives the protein CASSQGQGDTQY. The whole CDR3 sequence reads CASSQGQGDTQYF.